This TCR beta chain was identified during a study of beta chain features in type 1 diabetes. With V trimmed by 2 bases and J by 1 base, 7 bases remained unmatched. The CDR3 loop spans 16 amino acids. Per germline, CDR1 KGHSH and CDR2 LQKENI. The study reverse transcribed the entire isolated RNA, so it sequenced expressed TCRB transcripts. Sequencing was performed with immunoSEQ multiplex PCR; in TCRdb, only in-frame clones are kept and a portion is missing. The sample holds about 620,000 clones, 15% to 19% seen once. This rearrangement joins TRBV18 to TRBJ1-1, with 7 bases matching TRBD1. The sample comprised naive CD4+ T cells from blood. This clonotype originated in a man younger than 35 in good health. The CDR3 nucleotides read TGTGCCAGCTCACCAATGACGGGACAGCCGAACACTGAAGCTTTCTTT. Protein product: CASSPMTGQPNTEAFF.